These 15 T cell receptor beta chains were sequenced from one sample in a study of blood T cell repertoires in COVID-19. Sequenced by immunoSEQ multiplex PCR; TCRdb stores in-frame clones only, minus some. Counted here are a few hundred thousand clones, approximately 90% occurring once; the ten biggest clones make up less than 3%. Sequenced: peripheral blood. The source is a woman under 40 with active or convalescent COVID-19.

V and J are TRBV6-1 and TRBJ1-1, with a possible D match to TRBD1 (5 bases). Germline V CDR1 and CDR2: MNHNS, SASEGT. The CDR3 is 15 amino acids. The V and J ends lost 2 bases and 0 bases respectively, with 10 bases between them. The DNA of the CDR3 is TGTGCCAGCAGTGAACGGCAGGGAATGAACACTGAAGCTTTCTTT. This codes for CASSERQGMNTEAFF.

The CDR3 loop reads CASSPAGQGGGELFF. For the CDR3, the DNA is TGTGCCAGCTCGCCGGCGGGACAGGGAGGCGGGGAGCTGTTTTTT. The J gene is TRBJ2-2, the V gene TRBV18; 9 bases match TRBD1. The CDR3 consists of 15 residues. The J segment lost 7 bases and the V segment lost 6 bases, leaving 9 bases of the junction unmatched. Germline values: CDR1 KGHSH, CDR2 LQKENI.

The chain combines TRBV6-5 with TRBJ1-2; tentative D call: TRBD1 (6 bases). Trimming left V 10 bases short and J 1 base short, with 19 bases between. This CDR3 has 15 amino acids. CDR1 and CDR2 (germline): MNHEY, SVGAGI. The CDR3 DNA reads TGTGCCACGAGAAGGGCGGGGGCCGATAACTATGGCTACACCTTC. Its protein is CATRRAGADNYGYTF.

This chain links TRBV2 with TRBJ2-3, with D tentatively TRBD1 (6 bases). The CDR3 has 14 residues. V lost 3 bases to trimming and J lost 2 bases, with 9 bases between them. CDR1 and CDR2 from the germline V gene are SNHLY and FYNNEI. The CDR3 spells CASSEQGHTDTQYF. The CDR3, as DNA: TGTGCCAGCAGTGAGCAGGGACACACAGATACGCAGTATTTT.

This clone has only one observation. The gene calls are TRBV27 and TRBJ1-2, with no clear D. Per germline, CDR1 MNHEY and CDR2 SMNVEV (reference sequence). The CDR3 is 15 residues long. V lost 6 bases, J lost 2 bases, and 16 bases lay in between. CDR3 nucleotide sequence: TGTGCCAGCAGGGTTAAACTGGGCGAAAACTATGGCTACACCTTC. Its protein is CASRVKLGENYGYTF.

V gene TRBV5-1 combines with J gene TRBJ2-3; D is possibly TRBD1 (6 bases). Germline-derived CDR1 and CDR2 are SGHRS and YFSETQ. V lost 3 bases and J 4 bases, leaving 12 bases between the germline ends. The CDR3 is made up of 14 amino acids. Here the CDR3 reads CASSSLSGADTQYF. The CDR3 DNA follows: TGCGCCAGCAGCTCACTCTCAGGGGCAGATACGCAGTATTTT. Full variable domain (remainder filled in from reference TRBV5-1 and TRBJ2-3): KAGVTQTPRYLIKTRGQQVTLSCSPISGHRSVSWYQQTPGQGLQFLFEYFSETQRNKGNFPGRFSGRQFSNSRSEMNVSTLELGDSALYLCASSSLSGADTQYFGPGTRLTVL.

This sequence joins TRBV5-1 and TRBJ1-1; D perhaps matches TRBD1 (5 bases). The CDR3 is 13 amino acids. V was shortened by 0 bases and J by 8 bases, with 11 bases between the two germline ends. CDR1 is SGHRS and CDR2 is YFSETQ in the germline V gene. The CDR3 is CASSLDSRGEAFF. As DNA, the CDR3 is TGCGCCAGCAGCTTGGATTCTAGGGGCGAAGCTTTCTTT.

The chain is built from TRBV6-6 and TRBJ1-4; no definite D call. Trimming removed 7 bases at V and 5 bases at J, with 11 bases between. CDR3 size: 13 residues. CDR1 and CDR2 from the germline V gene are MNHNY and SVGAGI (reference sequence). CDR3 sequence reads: CASTREINEKLFF. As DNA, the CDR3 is TGTGCCAGCACCCGGGAAATAAATGAAAAACTGTTTTTT.

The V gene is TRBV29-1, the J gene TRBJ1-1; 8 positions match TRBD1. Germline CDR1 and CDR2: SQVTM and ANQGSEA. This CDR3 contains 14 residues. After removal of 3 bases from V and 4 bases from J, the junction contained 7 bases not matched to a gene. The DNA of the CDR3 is TGCAGCGTTGAGGTACAGGGGGGTAGCACTGAAGCTTTCTTT. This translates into CSVEVQGGSTEAFF.

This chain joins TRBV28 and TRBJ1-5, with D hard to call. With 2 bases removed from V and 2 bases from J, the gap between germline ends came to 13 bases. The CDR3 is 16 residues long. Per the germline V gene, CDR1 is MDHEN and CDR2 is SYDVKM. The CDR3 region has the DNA TGTGCCAGCAGTTTAGGTTCGGCGGGTGGCAATCAGCCCCAGCATTTT. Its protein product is CASSLGSAGGNQPQHF.

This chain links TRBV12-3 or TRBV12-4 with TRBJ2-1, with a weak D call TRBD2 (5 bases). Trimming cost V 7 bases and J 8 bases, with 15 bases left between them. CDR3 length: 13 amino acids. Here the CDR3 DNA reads TGTGCCAGCACCGGGGTCTCACCGCATGAGCAGTTCTTC. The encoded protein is CASTGVSPHEQFF.

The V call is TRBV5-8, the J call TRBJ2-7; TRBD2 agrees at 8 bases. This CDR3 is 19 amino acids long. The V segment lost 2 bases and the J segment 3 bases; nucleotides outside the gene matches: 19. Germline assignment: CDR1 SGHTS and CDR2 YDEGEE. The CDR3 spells CASSFDGLASRAPFYEQYF. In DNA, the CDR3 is TGTGCCAGCAGCTTCGACGGACTAGCAAGTAGGGCCCCTTTCTACGAGCAGTACTTC.

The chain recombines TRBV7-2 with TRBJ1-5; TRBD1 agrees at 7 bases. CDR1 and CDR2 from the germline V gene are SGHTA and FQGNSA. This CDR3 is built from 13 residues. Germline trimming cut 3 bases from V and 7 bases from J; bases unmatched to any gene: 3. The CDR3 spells CASSLRGRQPQHF. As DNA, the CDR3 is TGTGCCAGCAGCTTGAGGGGGCGGCAGCCCCAGCATTTT.

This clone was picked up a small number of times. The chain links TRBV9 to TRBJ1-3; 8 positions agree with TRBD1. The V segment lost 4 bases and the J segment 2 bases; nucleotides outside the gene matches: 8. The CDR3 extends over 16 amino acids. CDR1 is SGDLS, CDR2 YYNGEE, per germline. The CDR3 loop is CASSHPRDRPGNTIYF. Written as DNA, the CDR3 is TGTGCCAGCAGCCACCCCCGGGACAGGCCTGGAAACACCATATATTTT.

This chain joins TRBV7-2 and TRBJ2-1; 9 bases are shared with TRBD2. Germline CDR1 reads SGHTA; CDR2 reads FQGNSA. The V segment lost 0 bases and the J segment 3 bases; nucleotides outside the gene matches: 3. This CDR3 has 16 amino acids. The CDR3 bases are TGTGCCAGCAGCTTAGCCGGGACTAGCAACTACAATGAGCAGTTCTTC. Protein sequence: CASSLAGTSNYNEQFF.